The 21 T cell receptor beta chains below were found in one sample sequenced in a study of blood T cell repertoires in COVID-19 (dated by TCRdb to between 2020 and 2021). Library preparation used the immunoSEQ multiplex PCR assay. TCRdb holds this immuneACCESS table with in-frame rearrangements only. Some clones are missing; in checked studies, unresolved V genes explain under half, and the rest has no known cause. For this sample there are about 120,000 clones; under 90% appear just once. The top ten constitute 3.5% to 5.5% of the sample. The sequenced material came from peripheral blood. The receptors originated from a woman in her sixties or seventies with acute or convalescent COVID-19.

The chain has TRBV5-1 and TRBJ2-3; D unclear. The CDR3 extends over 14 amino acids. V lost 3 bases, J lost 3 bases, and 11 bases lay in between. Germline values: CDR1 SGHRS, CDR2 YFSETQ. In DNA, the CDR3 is TGCGCCAGCAGCTCGGGTGAGAGAACAGATACGCAGTATTTT. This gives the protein CASSSGERTDTQYF.

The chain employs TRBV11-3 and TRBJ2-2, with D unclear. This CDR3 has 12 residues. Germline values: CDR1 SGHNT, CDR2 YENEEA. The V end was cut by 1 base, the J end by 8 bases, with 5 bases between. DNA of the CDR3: TGTGCCAGCAGCTTAGGAGCAGGGGAGCTGTTTTTT. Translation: CASSLGAGELFF.

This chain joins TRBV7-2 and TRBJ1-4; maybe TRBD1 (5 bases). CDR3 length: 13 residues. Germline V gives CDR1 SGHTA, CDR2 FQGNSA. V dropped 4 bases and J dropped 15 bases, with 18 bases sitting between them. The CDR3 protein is CASSSKRGAVLFF. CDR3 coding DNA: TGTGCCAGCAGCTCGAAAAGGGGCGCCGTCTTGTTTTTT.

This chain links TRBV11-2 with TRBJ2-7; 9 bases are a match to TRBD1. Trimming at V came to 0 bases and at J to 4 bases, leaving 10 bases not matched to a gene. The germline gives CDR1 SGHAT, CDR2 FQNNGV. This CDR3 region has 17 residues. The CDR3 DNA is TGTGCCAGCAGCTTAGACCGGAGCGGGGACAGGGCGTACGAGCAGTACTTC. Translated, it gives CASSLDRSGDRAYEQYF. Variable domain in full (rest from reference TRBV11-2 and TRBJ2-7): EAGVAQSPRYKIIEKRQSVAFWCNPISGHATLYWYQQILGQGPKLLIQFQNNGVVDDSQLPKDRFSAERLKGVDSTLKIQPAKLEDSAVYLCASSLDRSGDRAYEQYFGPGTRLTVT.

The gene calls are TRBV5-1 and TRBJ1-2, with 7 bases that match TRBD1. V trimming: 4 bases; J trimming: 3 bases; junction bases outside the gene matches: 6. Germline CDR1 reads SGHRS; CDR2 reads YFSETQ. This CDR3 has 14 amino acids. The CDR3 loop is CASSPTGSDYGYTF. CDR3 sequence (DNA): TGCGCCAGCAGCCCGACAGGGAGTGACTATGGCTACACCTTC. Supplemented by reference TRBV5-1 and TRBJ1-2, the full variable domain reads KAGVTQTPRYLIKTRGQQVTLSCSPISGHRSVSWYQQTPGQGLQFLFEYFSETQRNKGNFPGRFSGRQFSNSRSEMNVSTLELGDSALYLCASSPTGSDYGYTFGSGTRLTVV.

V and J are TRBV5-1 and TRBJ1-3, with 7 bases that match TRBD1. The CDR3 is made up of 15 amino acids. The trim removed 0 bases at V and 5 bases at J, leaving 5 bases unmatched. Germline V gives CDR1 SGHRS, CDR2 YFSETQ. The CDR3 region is CASSLGQGNRNTIYF. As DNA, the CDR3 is TGCGCCAGCAGCTTGGGACAGGGTAACAGAAACACCATATATTTT. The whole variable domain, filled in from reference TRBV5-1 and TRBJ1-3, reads KAGVTQTPRYLIKTRGQQVTLSCSPISGHRSVSWYQQTPGQGLQFLFEYFSETQRNKGNFPGRFSGRQFSNSRSEMNVSTLELGDSALYLCASSLGQGNRNTIYFGEGSWLTVV.

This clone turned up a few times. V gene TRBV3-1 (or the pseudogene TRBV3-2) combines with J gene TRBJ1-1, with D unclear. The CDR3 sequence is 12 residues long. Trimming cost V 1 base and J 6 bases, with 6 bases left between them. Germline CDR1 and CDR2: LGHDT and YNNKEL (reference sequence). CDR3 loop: CASSQARAEAFF. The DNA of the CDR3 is TGTGCCAGCAGCCAAGCCCGAGCTGAAGCTTTCTTT.

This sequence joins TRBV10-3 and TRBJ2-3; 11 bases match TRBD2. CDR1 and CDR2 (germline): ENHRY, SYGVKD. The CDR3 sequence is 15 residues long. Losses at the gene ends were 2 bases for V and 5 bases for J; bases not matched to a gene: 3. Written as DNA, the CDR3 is TGTGCCATCAGTGAGCCCGGACTAGCGGGAGATACGCAGTATTTT. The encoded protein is CAISEPGLAGDTQYF.

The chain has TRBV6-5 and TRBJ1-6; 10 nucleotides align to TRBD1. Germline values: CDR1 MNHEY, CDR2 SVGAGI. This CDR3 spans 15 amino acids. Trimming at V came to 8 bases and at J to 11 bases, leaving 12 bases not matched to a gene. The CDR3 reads CASRDLTGGGTPLHF. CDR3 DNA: TGTGCCAGCCGGGACTTGACAGGGGGCGGTACACCCCTCCACTTT.

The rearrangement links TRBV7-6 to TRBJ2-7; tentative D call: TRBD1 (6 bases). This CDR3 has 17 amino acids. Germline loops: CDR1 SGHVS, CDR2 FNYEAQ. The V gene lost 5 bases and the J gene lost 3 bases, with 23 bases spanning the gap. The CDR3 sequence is CASSPPIRDNRVYEQYF. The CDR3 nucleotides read TGTGCCAGCAGCCCCCCTATTCGAGATAACAGGGTCTACGAGCAGTACTTC.

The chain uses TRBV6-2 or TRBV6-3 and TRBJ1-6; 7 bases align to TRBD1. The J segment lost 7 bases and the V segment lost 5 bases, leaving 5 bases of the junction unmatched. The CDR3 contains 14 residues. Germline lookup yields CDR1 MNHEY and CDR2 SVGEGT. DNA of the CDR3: TGTGCCAGCAGTCTGGGACAGCAGAATTCACCCCTCCACTTT. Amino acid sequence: CASSLGQQNSPLHF.

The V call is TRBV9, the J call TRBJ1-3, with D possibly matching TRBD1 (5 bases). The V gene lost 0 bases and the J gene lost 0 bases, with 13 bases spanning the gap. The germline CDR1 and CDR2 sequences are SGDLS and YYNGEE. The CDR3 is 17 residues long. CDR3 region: CASSVGPPQGSGNTIYF. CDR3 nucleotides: TGTGCCAGCAGCGTAGGGCCTCCGCAGGGCTCTGGAAACACCATATATTTT.

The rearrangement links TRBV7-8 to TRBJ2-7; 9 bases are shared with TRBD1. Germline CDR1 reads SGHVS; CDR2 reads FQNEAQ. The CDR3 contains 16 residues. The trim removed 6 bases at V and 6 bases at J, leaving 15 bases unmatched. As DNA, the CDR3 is TGTGCCAGCAGTCGCTATAGCGGAGGGACAGGGAGCGAGCAGTACTTC. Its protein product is CASSRYSGGTGSEQYF.

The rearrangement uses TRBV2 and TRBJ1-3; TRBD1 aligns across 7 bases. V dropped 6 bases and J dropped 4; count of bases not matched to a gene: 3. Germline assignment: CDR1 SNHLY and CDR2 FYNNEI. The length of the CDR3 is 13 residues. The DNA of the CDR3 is TGTGCCAGCAGACAGGGGCCAGGAAACACCATATATTTT. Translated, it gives CASRQGPGNTIYF.

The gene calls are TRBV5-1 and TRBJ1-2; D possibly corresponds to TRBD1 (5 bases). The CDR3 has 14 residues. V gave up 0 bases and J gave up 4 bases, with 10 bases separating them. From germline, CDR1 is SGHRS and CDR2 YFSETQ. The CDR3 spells CASSLGGEAYGYTF. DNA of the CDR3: TGCGCCAGCAGCTTGGGGGGGGAGGCCTATGGCTACACCTTC. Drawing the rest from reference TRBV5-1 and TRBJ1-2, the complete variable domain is KAGVTQTPRYLIKTRGQQVTLSCSPISGHRSVSWYQQTPGQGLQFLFEYFSETQRNKGNFPGRFSGRQFSNSRSEMNVSTLELGDSALYLCASSLGGEAYGYTFGSGTRLTVV.

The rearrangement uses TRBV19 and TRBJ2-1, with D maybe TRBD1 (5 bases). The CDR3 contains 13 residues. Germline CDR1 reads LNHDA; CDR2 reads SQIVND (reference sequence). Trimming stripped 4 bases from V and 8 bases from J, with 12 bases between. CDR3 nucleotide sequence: TGTGCCAGTAGTACCCAGGGCTCGGATGAGCAGTTCTTC. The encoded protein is CASSTQGSDEQFF.

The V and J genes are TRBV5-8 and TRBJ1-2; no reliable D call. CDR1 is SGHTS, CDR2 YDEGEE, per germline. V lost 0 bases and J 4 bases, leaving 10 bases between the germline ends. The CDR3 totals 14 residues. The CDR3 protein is CASSLATGIYGYTF. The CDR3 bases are TGTGCCAGCAGCTTGGCGACCGGGATCTATGGCTACACCTTC. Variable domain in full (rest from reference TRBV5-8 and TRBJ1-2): EAGVTQSPTHLIKTRGQQATLRCSPISGHTSVYWYQQALGLGLQFLLWYDEGEERNRGNFPPRFSGRQFPNYSSELNVNALELEDSALYLCASSLATGIYGYTFGSGTRLTVV.

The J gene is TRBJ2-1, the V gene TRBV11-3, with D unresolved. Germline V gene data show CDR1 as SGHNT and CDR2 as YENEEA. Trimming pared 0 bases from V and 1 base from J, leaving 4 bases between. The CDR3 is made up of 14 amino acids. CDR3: CASSLDSSYNEQFF. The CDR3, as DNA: TGTGCCAGCAGCTTAGACAGTTCCTACAATGAGCAGTTCTTC.

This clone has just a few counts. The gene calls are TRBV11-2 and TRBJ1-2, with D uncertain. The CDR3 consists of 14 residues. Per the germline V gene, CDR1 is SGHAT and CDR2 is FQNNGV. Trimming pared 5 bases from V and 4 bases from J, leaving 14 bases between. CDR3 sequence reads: CASSPRPEGYGYTF. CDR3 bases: TGTGCCAGCAGCCCTCGGCCGGAGGGCTATGGCTACACCTTC.

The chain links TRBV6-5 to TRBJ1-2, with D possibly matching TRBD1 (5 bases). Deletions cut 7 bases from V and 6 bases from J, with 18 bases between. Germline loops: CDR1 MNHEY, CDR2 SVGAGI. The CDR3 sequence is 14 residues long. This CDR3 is CASTSGGSSDGYTF. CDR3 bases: TGTGCCAGCACCTCGGGGGGGTCGAGCGATGGCTACACCTTC.

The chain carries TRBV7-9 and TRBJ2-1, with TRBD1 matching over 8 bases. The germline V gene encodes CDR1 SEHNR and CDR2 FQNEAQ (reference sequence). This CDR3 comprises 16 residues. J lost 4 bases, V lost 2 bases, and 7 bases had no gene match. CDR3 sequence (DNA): TGTGCCAGCAGCTTAACCCCTCAGGGGGCATACAATGAGCAGTTCTTC. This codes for CASSLTPQGAYNEQFF. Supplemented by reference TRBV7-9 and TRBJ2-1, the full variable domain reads DTGVSQNPRHKITKRGQNVTFRCDPISEHNRLYWYRQTLGQGPEFLTYFQNEAQLEKSRLLSDRFSAERPKGSFSTLEIQRTEQGDSAMYLCASSLTPQGAYNEQFFGPGTRLTVL.